One sample yielded the 8 T cell receptor beta chains listed below, sequenced in a study of cytotoxic CD8 clonotypes in ibrutinib-treated CLL (dated by TCRdb to about 2021). What this sample's time point label stands for: progressive disease on ibrutinib. To prepare the library, the immunoSEQ multiplex PCR assay was applied. Entries here come from immuneACCESS through TCRdb and include only in-frame sequences with V and J called. Some clones fail to appear in such tables; in the studies checked, an unresolved V gene covers under half of the shortfall, and the cause of the remainder is unknown. This sample gives nearly 300,000 clones in total; about 72% of them show up just once. The top ten clones comprise about 5% of the sample. This material consisted of PBMCs, taken at disease progression, from a patient treated with ibrutinib. These receptors originate from a human donor with chronic lymphocytic leukemia.

V usage is TRBV9 and J usage is TRBJ2-1; D gene uncertain. This CDR3 spans 14 amino acids. V gave up 4 bases and J gave up 4 bases, with 12 bases separating them. Germline V lookup: CDR1 SGDLS, CDR2 YYNGEE. CDR3 region: CASSRRTGYNEQFF. CDR3 bases: TGTGCCAGCAGCCGGCGGACGGGTTACAATGAGCAGTTCTTC.

V usage is TRBV29-1 and J usage is TRBJ2-1; the D gene could be TRBD1 or TRBD2 (5 bases each). V lost 7 bases and J 7 bases, leaving 20 bases between the germline ends. The CDR3 has 14 amino acids. Germline V gene lookup returns CDR1 SQVTM and CDR2 ANQGSEA. In DNA, the CDR3 is TGCAGCGGCGGACACCTACTAGTAAAAAATGAGCAGTTCTTC. Protein: CSGGHLLVKNEQFF.

This chain uses TRBV4-1 with TRBJ2-2; no clear D gene. This CDR3 has 15 residues. Germline V lookup: CDR1 MGHRA, CDR2 YSYEKL. The V and J ends lost 1 base and 7 bases respectively, with 13 bases between them. CDR3 sequence: CASSQVVGKGGELFF. CDR3 nucleotide sequence: TGCGCCAGCAGCCAAGTGGTGGGGAAGGGCGGGGAGCTGTTTTTT.

The rearrangement links TRBV13 to TRBJ1-2, with D maybe TRBD1 (5 bases). Germline V gene data show CDR1 as PRHDT and CDR2 as FYEKMQ (reference sequence). This CDR3 has 14 residues. Trimming took off 3 bases at V and 5 bases at J, with 13 bases between the two ends. CDR3 sequence: CASSFTLGEYGYTF. The CDR3 DNA reads TGTGCCAGCAGCTTTACGTTAGGGGAATATGGCTACACCTTC.

V and J are TRBV25-1 and TRBJ2-1, with D uncertain. V was trimmed by 1 base and J by 12 bases, leaving 16 bases between them. CDR3 length: 14 residues. Germline CDR1 reads MGHDK; CDR2 reads SYGVNS. CDR3 residues: CASSELDGSMRQFF. Here the CDR3 DNA reads TGTGCCAGCAGTGAATTAGACGGGTCAATGAGGCAGTTCTTC.

The rearrangement uses TRBV2 and TRBJ1-4; 9 bases line up with TRBD1. V was pared by 8 bases and J by 8 bases, with 6 bases of the junction left unmatched. There are 13 residues in the CDR3. The germline V gene encodes CDR1 SNHLY and CDR2 FYNNEI. The CDR3 reads CASSPGTGEKLFF. The CDR3 DNA follows: TGTGCCAGCTCCCCAGGGACAGGGGAAAAACTGTTTTTT.

This clone occurred a few times. The rearrangement joins TRBV9 to TRBJ2-1; 11 nucleotides line up with TRBD2. This CDR3 contains 16 residues. V dropped 2 bases and J dropped 2; count of bases not matched to a gene: 3. Germline assignment: CDR1 SGDLS and CDR2 YYNGEE. The CDR3 DNA reads as TGTGCCAGCAGCGTGAGACTAGCGGGACCCTACAATGAGCAGTTCTTC. Translating it yields CASSVRLAGPYNEQFF. The full variable domain, rest sourced from reference TRBV9 and TRBJ2-1, is DSGVTQTPKHLITATGQRVTLRCSPRSGDLSVYWYQQSLDQGLQFLIQYYNGEERAKGNILERFSAQQFPDLHSELNLSSLELGDSALYFCASSVRLAGPYNEQFFGPGTRLTVL.

The chain uses TRBV21-1 and TRBJ1-2. TRBV21-1 is given as a pseudogene. CDR3 size: 16 residues. The CDR3 region is CASSNRTGTGGGGYTF. The CDR3 DNA reads as TGTGCCAGCAGCAACAGGACAGGGACCGGGGGGGGTGGCTACACCTTC.